This is a list of T cell receptor beta chains from one sample in a study of cytomegalovirus exposure and HLA in healthy donors. Profiled with immunoSEQ multiplex PCR; TCRdb holds only in-frame clones, not every one. Counted here are fewer than 90,000 clones, 55% to 80% occurring once; the ten biggest clones make up approximately 7.6%. The material sequenced was PBMCs. The receptor set was obtained from a man in his forties in good health and CMV-seropositive. The CDR3 runs from the conserved cysteine through the conserved F or W. The order of the fields is CDR3 length, clone size, V gene, J gene, D gene, CDR3 DNA, CDR3 protein. The D gene is left open where the match is weak. Not every row has a clone size; where given, it reads once, few, many or a size class.

13	-	TRBV9	TRBJ2-6	-	TGTGCCAGCAGCGTAGACAGGGCCAACGTCCTGACTTTC	CASSVDRANVLTF
15	-	TRBV29-1	TRBJ2-4	-	TGCAGCGTTGAAGCGGCCGGGGGAACCAAAAACATTCAGTACTTC	CSVEAAGGTKNIQYF
12	-	TRBV29-1	TRBJ2-1	TRBD1	TGCAGCGTGGACAGGGACTACAATGAGCAGTTCTTC	CSVDRDYNEQFF
14	-	TRBV7-9	TRBJ1-2	TRBD1	TGTGCCAGCAGCCTCCGGGACAGCGACTATGGCTACACCTTC	CASSLRDSDYGYTF
15	-	TRBV5-1	TRBJ1-1	-	TGCGCCAGCAGCTTGGCGCAGACAGTGCACACTGAAGCTTTCTTT	CASSLAQTVHTEAFF
13	-	TRBV7-9	TRBJ2-2	-	TGTGCCAGCAGCTTAGCCCTCCCCGGGGAGCTGTTTTTT	CASSLALPGELFF
13	few	TRBV14	TRBJ1-2	TRBD1	TGTGCCAGCAGCCGAAACAGGGGGCATGGCTACACCTTC	CASSRNRGHGYTF
14	-	TRBV25-1	TRBJ2-3	TRBD2	TGTGCCTGCAGGGAGCGGGAACGCACAGATACGCAGTATTTT	CACRERERTDTQYF
17	-	TRBV18	TRBJ2-1	TRBD2	TGTGCCAGCTCACCACCATCCGCTAGCGGGGTATTGAATGAGCAGTTCTTC	CASSPPSASGVLNEQFF
17	-	TRBV9	TRBJ2-5	TRBD2	TGTGCCAGCAGCGTAGAGGCGGCGGGAGCGGGCAGGCAGACCCAGTACTTC	CASSVEAAGAGRQTQYF
18	-	TRBV15	TRBJ1-1	TRBD1	TGTGCCACCAGCAGACATGGACGGATCGGACAGGGAGGGACTGAAGCTTTCTTT	CATSRHGRIGQGGTEAFF
13	-	TRBV7-9	TRBJ2-7	-	TGTGCCAGCAGCTCAGGATACACCTACGAGCAGTACTTC	CASSSGYTYEQYF
13	-	TRBV7-7	TRBJ2-1	TRBD1	TGTGCTAGCAGCTTAGAACAGGGGAATGAGCAGTTCTTC	CASSLEQGNEQFF
15	-	TRBV6-5	TRBJ2-1	-	TGTGCCAGCAGCCCCGGGATAGCGGACTACAATGAGCAGTTCTTC	CASSPGIADYNEQFF
15	-	TRBV9	TRBJ1-1	TRBD1	TGTGCCAGCAGCGGCACGACAGGGGCGGGCGCTGAAGCTTTCTTT	CASSGTTGAGAEAFF
15	-	TRBV7-8	TRBJ1-1	-	TGTGCCAGCAGCTTGGGGCAGGGGTCGAGCACTGAAGCTTTCTTT	CASSLGQGSSTEAFF
15	-	TRBV7-2	TRBJ2-1	TRBD1	TGTGCCAGCAGCCGGGACAGGGGCAATGGTCGGGAGCAGTTCTTC	CASSRDRGNGREQFF
14	-	TRBV5-6	TRBJ2-7	-	TGTGCCAGCAGCTTTCCAGGGTTGGCCTACGAGCAGTACTTC	CASSFPGLAYEQYF
14	-	TRBV10-3	TRBJ1-6	-	TGTGCCATCAGTGAGAACAGGGCCGTGTCACCCCTCCACTTT	CAISENRAVSPLHF
16	-	TRBV5-4	TRBJ2-3	-	TGTGCCAGCAGCCTACTTCCCACGGGAAGCACAGATACGCAGTATTTT	CASSLLPTGSTDTQYF
15	few	TRBV28	TRBJ1-6	-	TGTGCCAGCAGTTTACCTCACAGGGTCCGCTCACCCCTCCACTTT	CASSLPHRVRSPLHF
14	-	TRBV6-6	TRBJ2-3	-	TGTGCCAGCAGTTACTCTTTAGGCACAGATACGCAGTATTTT	CASSYSLGTDTQYF
17	-	TRBV6-1	TRBJ1-5	TRBD1	TGTGCCAGCAGTGAATTTTTAGGGGGCGCGGTAGATCAGCCCCAGCATTTT	CASSEFLGGAVDQPQHF
14	-	TRBV5-4	TRBJ1-2	TRBD1	TGTGCCAGCAGCGAGGGACAGATAAACTATGGCTACACCTTC	CASSEGQINYGYTF
14	-	TRBV19	TRBJ1-1	-	TGTGCCAGTAAGAGGGAAGGCGGAGTCACTGAAGCTTTCTTT	CASKREGGVTEAFF
17	-	TRBV9	TRBJ1-4	-	TGTGCCAGCAGCGCAGAGGATATCAGAGCGACTAATGAAAAACTGTTTTTT	CASSAEDIRATNEKLFF
14	-	TRBV19	TRBJ1-5	-	TGTGCCAGTAGTATAGAACGGTCCAATCAGCCCCAGCATTTT	CASSIERSNQPQHF